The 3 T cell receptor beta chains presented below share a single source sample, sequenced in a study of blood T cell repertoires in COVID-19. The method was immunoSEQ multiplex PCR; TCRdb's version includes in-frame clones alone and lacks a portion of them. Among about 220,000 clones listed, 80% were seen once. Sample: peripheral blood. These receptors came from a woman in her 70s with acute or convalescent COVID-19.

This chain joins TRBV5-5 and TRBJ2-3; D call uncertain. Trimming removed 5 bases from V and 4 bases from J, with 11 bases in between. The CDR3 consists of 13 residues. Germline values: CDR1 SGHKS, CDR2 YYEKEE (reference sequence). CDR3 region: CASSSTLADTQYF. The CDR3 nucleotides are TGTGCCAGCAGTTCGACTCTAGCAGATACGCAGTATTTT.

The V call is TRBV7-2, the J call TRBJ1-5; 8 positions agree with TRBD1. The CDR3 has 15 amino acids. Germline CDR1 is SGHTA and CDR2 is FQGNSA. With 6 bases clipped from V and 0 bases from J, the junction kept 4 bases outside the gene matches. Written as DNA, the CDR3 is TGTGCCAGCAGATTCGGGACAGGTAGCAATCAGCCCCAGCATTTT. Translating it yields CASRFGTGSNQPQHF.

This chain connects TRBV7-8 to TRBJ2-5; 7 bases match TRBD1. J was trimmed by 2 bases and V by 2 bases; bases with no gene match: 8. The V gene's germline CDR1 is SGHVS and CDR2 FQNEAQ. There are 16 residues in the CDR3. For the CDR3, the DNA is TGTGCCAGCAGCTTAAACGGACAGGCGACACAAGAGACCCAGTACTTC. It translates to CASSLNGQATQETQYF.